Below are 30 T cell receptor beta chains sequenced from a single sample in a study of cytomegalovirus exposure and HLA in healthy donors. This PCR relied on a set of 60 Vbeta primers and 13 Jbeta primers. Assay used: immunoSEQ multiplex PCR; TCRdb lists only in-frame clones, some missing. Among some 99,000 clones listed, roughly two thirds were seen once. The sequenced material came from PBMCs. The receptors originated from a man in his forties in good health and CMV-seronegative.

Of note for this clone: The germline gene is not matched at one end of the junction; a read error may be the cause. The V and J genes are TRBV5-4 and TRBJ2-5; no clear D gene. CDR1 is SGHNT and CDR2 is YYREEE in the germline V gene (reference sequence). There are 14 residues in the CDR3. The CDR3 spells CASSLNLEQEIQYF. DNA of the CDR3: TGTGCCAGCAGCCTGAACCTAGAGCAAGAGATCCAGTACTTC.

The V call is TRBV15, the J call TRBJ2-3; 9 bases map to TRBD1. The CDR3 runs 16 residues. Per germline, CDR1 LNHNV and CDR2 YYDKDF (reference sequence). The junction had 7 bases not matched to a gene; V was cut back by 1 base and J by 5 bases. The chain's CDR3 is CATSRGTGGEGDTQYF. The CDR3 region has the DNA TGTGCCACCAGCAGAGGAACAGGGGGCGAAGGAGATACGCAGTATTTT.

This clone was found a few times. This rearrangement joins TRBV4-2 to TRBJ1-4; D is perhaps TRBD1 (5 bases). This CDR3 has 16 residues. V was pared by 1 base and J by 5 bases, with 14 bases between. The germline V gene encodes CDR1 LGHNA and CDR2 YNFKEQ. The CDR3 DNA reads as TGTGCCAGCAGCCAAGCTGAGTGGACATCCAATGAAAAACTGTTTTTT. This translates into CASSQAEWTSNEKLFF.

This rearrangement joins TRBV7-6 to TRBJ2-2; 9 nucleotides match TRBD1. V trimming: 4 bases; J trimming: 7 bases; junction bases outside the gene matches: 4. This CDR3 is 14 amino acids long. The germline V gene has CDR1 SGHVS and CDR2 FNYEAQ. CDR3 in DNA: TGTGCCAGCAGCTGGGGACAGGGCGGCGGGGAGCTGTTTTTT. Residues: CASSWGQGGGELFF. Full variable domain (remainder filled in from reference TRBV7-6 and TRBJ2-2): GAGVSQSPRYKVTKRGQDVALRCDPISGHVSLYWYRQALGQGPEFLTYFNYEAQQDKSGLPNDRFSAERPEGSISTLTIQRTEQRDSAMYRCASSWGQGGGELFFGEGSRLTVL.

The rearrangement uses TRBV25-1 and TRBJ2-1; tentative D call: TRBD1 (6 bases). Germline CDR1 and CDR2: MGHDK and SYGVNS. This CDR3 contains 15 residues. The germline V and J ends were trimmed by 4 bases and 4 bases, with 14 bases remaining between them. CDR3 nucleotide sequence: TGTGCCAGCAGTGGGCACAGGGAGATTTACAATGAGCAGTTCTTC. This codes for CASSGHREIYNEQFF.

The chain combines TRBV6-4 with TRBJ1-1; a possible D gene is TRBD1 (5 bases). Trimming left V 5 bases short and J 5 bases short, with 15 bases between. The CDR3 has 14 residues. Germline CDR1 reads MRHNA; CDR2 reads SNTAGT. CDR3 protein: CASSPREGRTEAFF. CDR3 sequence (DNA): TGTGCCAGCAGTCCCCGTGAGGGGAGGACTGAAGCTTTCTTT.

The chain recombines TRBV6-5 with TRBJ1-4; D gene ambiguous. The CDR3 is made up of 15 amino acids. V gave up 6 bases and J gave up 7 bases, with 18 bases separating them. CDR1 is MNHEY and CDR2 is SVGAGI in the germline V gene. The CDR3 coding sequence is TGTGCCAGCAGAAGAGGCTCCCCGGCGGGTGAAAAACTGTTTTTT. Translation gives CASRRGSPAGEKLFF.

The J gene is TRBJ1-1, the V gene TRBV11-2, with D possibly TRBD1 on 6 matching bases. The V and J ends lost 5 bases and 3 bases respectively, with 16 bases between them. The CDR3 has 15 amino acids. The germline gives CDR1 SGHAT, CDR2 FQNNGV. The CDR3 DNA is TGTGCCAGCAGCGCCTACACAGGGCCGTACACTGAAGCTTTCTTT. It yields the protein CASSAYTGPYTEAFF. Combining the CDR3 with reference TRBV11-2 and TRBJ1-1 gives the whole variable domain EAGVAQSPRYKIIEKRQSVAFWCNPISGHATLYWYQQILGQGPKLLIQFQNNGVVDDSQLPKDRFSAERLKGVDSTLKIQPAKLEDSAVYLCASSAYTGPYTEAFFGQGTRLTVV.

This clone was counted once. CDR3 residues: CASSWGGKNIQYF. CDR3 nucleotides: TGTGCCAGCAGCTGGGGGGGCAAAAACATTCAGTACTTC. This chain links TRBV13 with TRBJ2-4; 7 nucleotides match TRBD2. The germline CDR1 and CDR2 sequences are PRHDT and FYEKMQ (reference sequence). The CDR3 sequence is 13 residues long. With V trimmed by 4 bases and J by 3 bases, 0 bases remained unmatched.

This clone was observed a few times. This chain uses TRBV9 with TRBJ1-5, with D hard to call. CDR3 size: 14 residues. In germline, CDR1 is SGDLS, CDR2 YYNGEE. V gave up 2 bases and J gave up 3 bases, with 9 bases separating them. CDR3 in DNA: TGTGCCAGCAGCGTCGGCGGCTACAATCAGCCCCAGCATTTT. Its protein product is CASSVGGYNQPQHF. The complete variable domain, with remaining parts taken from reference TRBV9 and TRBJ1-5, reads DSGVTQTPKHLITATGQRVTLRCSPRSGDLSVYWYQQSLDQGLQFLIQYYNGEERAKGNILERFSAQQFPDLHSELNLSSLELGDSALYFCASSVGGYNQPQHFGDGTRLSIL.

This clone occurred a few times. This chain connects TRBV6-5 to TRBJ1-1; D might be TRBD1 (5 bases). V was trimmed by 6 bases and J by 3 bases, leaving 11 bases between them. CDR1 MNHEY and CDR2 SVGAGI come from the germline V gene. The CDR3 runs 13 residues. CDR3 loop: CASSNSRDTEAFF. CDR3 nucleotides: TGTGCCAGCAGCAACAGCAGGGACACTGAAGCTTTCTTT.

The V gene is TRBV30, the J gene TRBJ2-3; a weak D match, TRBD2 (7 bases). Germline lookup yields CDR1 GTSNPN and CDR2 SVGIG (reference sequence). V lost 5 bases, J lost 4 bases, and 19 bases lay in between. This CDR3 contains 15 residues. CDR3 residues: CAWGRVGGPADTQYF. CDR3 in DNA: TGTGCCTGGGGTCGTGTGGGGGGGCCTGCAGATACGCAGTATTTT. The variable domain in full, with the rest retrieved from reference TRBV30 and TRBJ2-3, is SQTIHQWPATLVQPVGSPLSLECTVEGTSNPNLYWYRQAAGRGLQLLFYSVGIGQISSEVPQNLSASRPQDRQFILSSKKLLLSDSGFYLCAWGRVGGPADTQYFGPGTRLTVL.

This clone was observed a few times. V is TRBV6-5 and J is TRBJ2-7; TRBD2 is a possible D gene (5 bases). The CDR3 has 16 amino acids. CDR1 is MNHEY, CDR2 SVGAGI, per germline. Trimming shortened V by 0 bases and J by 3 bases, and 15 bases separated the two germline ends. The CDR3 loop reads CASSYSHGGSVYEQYF. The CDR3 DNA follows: TGTGCCAGCAGTTACTCGCACGGCGGTAGCGTCTACGAGCAGTACTTC.

For the CDR3, the DNA is TGTGCCAGCATCCCCTTTGCTCTAGCGGGGTCCTACACCGGGGAGCTGTTTTTT. Its protein is CASIPFALAGSYTGELFF. The chain has TRBV7-2 and TRBJ2-2, with 9 bases fitting TRBD2. The V and J ends lost 7 bases and 3 bases, in that order; junction bases with no gene match: 15. The V gene's germline CDR1 is SGHTA and CDR2 FQGNSA. The CDR3 runs 18 residues.

Here the CDR3 reads CASSQGESSGNTIYF. CDR3 nucleotides: TGCGCCAGCAGCCAAGGAGAATCCTCTGGAAACACCATATATTTT. The chain couples TRBV4-1 to TRBJ1-3; D call uncertain. The V gene's germline CDR1 is MGHRA and CDR2 YSYEKL. V gave up 1 base and J gave up 0 bases, with 7 bases separating them. This CDR3 comprises 15 residues.

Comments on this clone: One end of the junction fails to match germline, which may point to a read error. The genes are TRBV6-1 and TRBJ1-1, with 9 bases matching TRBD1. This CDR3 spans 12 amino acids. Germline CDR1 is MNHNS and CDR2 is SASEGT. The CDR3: CASSEPNRQGDF. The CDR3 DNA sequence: TGTGCCAGCAGTGAACCGAACCGACAGGGGGATTTT.

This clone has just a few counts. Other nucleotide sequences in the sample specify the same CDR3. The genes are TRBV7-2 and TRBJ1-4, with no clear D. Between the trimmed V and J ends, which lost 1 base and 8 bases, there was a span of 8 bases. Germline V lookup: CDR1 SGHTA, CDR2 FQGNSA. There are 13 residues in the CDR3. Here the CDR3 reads CASSLGAREKLFF. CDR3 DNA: TGTGCCAGCAGCTTAGGGGCTCGGGAAAAACTGTTTTTT.

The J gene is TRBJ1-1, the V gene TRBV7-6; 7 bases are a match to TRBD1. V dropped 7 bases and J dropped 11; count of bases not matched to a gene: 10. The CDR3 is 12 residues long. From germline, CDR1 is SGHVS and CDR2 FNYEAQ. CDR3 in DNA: TGTGCCAGCAAAACCCCGACAGGGAGGGCTTTCTTT. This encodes CASKTPTGRAFF.

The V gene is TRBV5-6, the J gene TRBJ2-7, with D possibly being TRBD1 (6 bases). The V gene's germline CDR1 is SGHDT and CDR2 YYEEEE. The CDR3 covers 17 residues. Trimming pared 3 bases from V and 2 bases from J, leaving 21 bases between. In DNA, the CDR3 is TGTGCCAGCAGCTCCGCTCACAGGGAAGCCCCACCCTACGAGCAGTACTTC. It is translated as CASSSAHREAPPYEQYF.

This chain's CDR3 is CASSHFDTGGTEAFF. CDR3 nucleotide sequence: TGCGCCAGCAGCCATTTCGACACCGGAGGCACTGAAGCTTTCTTT. The chain is built from TRBV4-1 and TRBJ1-1; D gene uncertain. Trimming removed 3 bases at V and 4 bases at J, with 15 bases between. Germline V lookup: CDR1 MGHRA, CDR2 YSYEKL. The CDR3 is 15 amino acids.

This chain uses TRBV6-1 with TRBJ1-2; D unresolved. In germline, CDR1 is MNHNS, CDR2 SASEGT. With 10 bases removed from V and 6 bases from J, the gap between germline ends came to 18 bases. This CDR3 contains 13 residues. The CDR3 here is CAIPTPMIDGYTF. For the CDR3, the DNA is TGTGCCATCCCGACACCTATGATCGATGGCTACACCTTC.

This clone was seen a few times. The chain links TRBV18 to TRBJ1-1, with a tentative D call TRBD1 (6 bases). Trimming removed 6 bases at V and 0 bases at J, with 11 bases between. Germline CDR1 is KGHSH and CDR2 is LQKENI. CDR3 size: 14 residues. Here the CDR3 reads CASSQKGVNTEAFF. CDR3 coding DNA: TGTGCCAGCTCTCAAAAGGGGGTGAACACTGAAGCTTTCTTT.

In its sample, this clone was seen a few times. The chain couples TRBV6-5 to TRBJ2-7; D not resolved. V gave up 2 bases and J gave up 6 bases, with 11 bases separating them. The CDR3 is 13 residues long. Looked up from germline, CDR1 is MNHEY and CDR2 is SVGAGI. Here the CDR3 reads CASSYRSVGEQYF. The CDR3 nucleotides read TGTGCCAGCAGTTACCGGAGTGTAGGCGAGCAGTACTTC.

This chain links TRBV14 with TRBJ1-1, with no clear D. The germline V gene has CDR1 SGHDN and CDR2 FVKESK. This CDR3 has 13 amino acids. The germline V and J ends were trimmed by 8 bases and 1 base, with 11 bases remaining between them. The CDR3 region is CASGLSQNTEAFF. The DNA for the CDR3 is TGTGCCAGCGGTCTCAGTCAGAACACTGAAGCTTTCTTT.

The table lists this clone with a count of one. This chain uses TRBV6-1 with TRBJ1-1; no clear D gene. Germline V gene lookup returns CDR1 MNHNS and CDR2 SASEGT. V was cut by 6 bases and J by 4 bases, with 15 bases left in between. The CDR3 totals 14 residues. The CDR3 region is CASRRNEGITEAFF. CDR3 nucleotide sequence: TGTGCCAGCAGGAGGAATGAGGGAATCACTGAAGCTTTCTTT.

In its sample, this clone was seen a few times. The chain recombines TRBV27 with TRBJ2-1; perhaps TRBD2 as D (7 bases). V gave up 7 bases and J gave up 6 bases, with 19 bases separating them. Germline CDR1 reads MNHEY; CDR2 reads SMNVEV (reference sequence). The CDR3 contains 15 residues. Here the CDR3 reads CASTSLTGGPNEQFF. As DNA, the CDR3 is TGTGCCAGCACATCCCTAACGGGGGGCCCCAATGAGCAGTTCTTC.

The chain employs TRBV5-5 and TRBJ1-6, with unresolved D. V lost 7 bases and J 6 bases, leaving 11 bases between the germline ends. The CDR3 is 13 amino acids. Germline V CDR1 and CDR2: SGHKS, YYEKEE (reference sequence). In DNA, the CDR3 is TGTGCCAGCGGAGCCGTTGGTAATTCACCCCTCCACTTT. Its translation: CASGAVGNSPLHF.

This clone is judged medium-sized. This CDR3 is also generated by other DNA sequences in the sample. The CDR3 spells CASSITPGGTGELFF. The CDR3 DNA follows: TGTGCCAGTAGTATAACCCCAGGGGGCACCGGGGAGCTGTTTTTT. The chain links TRBV19 to TRBJ2-2, with 7 bases identical to TRBD1. This CDR3 has 15 residues. The germline V gene has CDR1 LNHDA and CDR2 SQIVND (reference sequence). V gave up 2 bases and J gave up 4 bases; unmatched junction bases: 4.

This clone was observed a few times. CDR3 nucleotide sequence: TGCGCCAGCAGCCAAGAACGCGGGCCCCAAGAGACCCAGTACTTC. As protein: CASSQERGPQETQYF. This chain links TRBV4-1 with TRBJ2-5; D possibly corresponds to TRBD2 (5 bases). CDR1 and CDR2 (germline): MGHRA, YSYEKL. V was trimmed by 0 bases and J by 1 base, leaving 9 bases between them. This CDR3 spans 15 amino acids.

This CDR3 reads CASSKHRRRGGSCTTNYGYTF. The CDR3 nucleotides are TGTGCCAGCAGCAAACACCGCCGAAGGGGCGGCAGCTGCACAACTAACTATGGCTACACCTTC. The chain uses TRBV21-1 and TRBJ1-2; the D call of TRBD1 is as the table states it, not checked on the DNA. TRBV21-1 corresponds to a pseudogene. This CDR3 has 21 amino acids.